This T cell receptor beta chain was recorded in a study of CD8 T cells in ankylosing spondylitis. Points from the study as a whole: The authors found the disease-linked clones to be CD8+ and relatively rare in peripheral blood. Typical of ankylosing spondylitis blood, it appeared, was a TCR beta motif of roughly eight highly homologous variants.

TCRdb processed the 5' RACE reads anew with MiXCR; each CDR3 protein has one entry. The data contain roughly 700,000 distinct CDR3 sequences, around 20% of them singletons. Germline values: CDR1 DFQATT, CDR2 SNEGSKA (reference sequence). Trimming left V 5 bases short and J 1 base short, with 11 bases between. The CDR3 is 13 amino acids. Notes on this clonotype: No antigen is known for it.

V usage is TRBV20-1 and J usage is TRBJ1-1; TRBD1 might be the D (5 bases). Sample: blood, either unsorted or a sorted T cell fraction (not recorded which). The TCR originated in a male donor with ankylosing spondylitis. The CDR3 sequence: CSAARDPNTEAFF. The DNA of the CDR3 is TGCAGTGCTGCCAGGGACCCGAACACTGAAGCTTTCTTT.